Below are 2 T cell receptor beta chains sequenced from a single sample in a study of blood T cell repertoires in COVID-19. Clones were read by immunoSEQ multiplex PCR, and TCRdb kept only the in-frame ones, dropping some. In the table there are around 120,000 clones, under 95% of which are singletons. The sequenced sample was peripheral blood. The receptors were gathered from a man in his sixties with COVID-19, enrolled during active disease.

V is TRBV29-1 and J is TRBJ1-1; the D is unclear. Looked up from germline, CDR1 is SQVTM and CDR2 is ANQGSEA. The CDR3 totals 13 residues. The V and J ends lost 7 bases and 3 bases respectively, with 15 bases between them. The CDR3 DNA is TGCAGCGGGTCCGGCGGCGGGGACACTGAAGCTTTCTTT. This gives the protein CSGSGGGDTEAFF.

The rearrangement uses TRBV11-2 and TRBJ1-5; 7 bases are shared with TRBD1. Germline V gene sequence: CDR1 SGHAT, CDR2 FQNNGV. Trimming cost V 1 base and J 4 bases; bases outside gene matches: 4. The CDR3 is 15 residues long. The DNA for the CDR3 is TGTGCCAGCAGCTTAGGCAGGGGGAGTAATCAGCCCCAGCATTTT. The encoded protein is CASSLGRGSNQPQHF.